This entry lists 3 T cell receptor beta chains sequenced from one sample in a study of blood T cell repertoires in COVID-19. Produced via immunoSEQ multiplex PCR; TCRdb's table is partial and in-frame only. The sample records 150,000 to 200,000 clones, about 88% being singletons. The source material was peripheral blood. The receptors come from a man aged 18 to 29 with acute or convalescent COVID-19.

The chain recombines TRBV19 with TRBJ2-5, with a weak D call TRBD2 (6 bases). There are 15 residues in the CDR3. Trimming shortened V by 4 bases and J by 1 base, and 13 bases separated the two germline ends. Germline CDR1 is LNHDA and CDR2 is SQIVND (reference sequence). CDR3 sequence: CASSNAGLFQETQYF. Here the CDR3 DNA reads TGTGCCAGTAGTAATGCGGGGCTCTTCCAAGAGACCCAGTACTTC.

This sequence joins TRBV9 and TRBJ1-6; D may be TRBD1 (6 bases). CDR1 and CDR2 (germline): SGDLS, YYNGEE. This CDR3 has 14 amino acids. V lost 0 bases and J lost 8, with 9 bases in between. This CDR3 is CASSVGRTDSPLHF. The DNA of the CDR3 is TGTGCCAGCAGCGTAGGCCGGACAGATTCACCCCTCCACTTT.

V usage is TRBV7-9 and J usage is TRBJ1-6; 10 bases fit TRBD1. The CDR3 spans 18 residues. Germline CDR1 is SEHNR and CDR2 is FQNEAQ (reference sequence). The trim removed 8 bases at V and 5 bases at J, leaving 15 bases unmatched. The CDR3 DNA reads as TGTGCCAGCCATCCCCCTCCGGGACAGGGGAGCGATAATTCACCCCTCCACTTT. It translates to CASHPPPGQGSDNSPLHF.